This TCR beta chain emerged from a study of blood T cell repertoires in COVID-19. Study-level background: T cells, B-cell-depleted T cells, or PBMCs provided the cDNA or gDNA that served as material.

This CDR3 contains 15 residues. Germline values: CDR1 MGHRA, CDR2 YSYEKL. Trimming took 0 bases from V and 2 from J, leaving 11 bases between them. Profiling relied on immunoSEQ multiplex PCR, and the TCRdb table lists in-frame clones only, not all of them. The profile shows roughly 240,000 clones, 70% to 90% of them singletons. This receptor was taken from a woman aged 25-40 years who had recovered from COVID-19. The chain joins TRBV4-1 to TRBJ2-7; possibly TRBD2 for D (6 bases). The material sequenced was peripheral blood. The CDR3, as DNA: TGCGCCAGCAGCCAAGAAACTAGCCAGCCCTACGAGCAGTACTTC. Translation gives CASSQETSQPYEQYF.